These 20 T cell receptor beta chains were sequenced from one sample in a study of PD-L1 blockade in urothelial cancer. The data were produced by immunoSEQ multiplex PCR, yet TCRdb's version contains in-frame clones alone and is incomplete. The repertoire includes 40,000 or so clones, 80% to 95% of them detected once, and roughly 10% sits in the top ten. Time point of the sample: pretreatment peripheral blood. Sample: PBMCs, taken around atezolizumab (anti-PD-L1) treatment. Receptors originate from a woman aged 55-75 years with urothelial cancer.

This clone was seen a few times. The chain recombines TRBV27 with TRBJ2-1; perhaps TRBD2 as D (6 bases). V dropped 5 bases and J dropped 8 bases, with 22 bases sitting between them. Germline CDR1 reads MNHEY; CDR2 reads SMNVEV (reference sequence). This CDR3 is 16 amino acids long. The CDR3 is CASSLTPGSALYEQFF. The CDR3 DNA reads as TGTGCCAGCAGTCTTACCCCCGGGAGCGCCCTTTATGAGCAGTTCTTC.

The V and J genes are TRBV2 and TRBJ2-1, with 14 bases aligning to TRBD2. V shed 5 bases and J 10 bases; nucleotides not matched to a gene: 7. CDR1 and CDR2 (germline): SNHLY, FYNNEI. The CDR3 is made up of 15 amino acids. The CDR3 bases are TGTGCCAGCAGTCCGGGACTAGCGGGAGTATGGGAGCAGTTCTTC. Protein sequence: CASSPGLAGVWEQFF.

This clone was picked up one time. The genes are TRBV2 and TRBJ2-7; 9 bases fit TRBD2. This CDR3 is 14 amino acids long. Germline-derived CDR1 and CDR2 are SNHLY and FYNNEI. The V segment lost 5 bases and the J segment 5 bases; nucleotides outside the gene matches: 7. CDR3 DNA sequence: TGTGCCAGCAGTCTCCTAGCGGGACGGGACGAGCAGTACTTC. Residues: CASSLLAGRDEQYF. The full variable domain, its missing parts supplied by reference TRBV2 and TRBJ2-7, is EPEVTQTPSHQVTQMGQEVILRCVPISNHLYFYWYRQILGQKVEFLVSFYNNEISEKSEIFDDQFSVERPDGSNFTLKIRSTKLEDSAMYFCASSLLAGRDEQYFGPGTRLTVT.

This rearrangement joins TRBV5-4 to TRBJ2-1; D gene unclear. The CDR3 is 16 residues long. V lost 2 bases and J 4 bases, leaving 16 bases between the germline ends. Germline V lookup: CDR1 SGHNT, CDR2 YYREEE (reference sequence). CDR3 amino acids: CASSFPSGGIYNEQFF. Here the CDR3 DNA reads TGTGCCAGCAGCTTCCCCTCCGGCGGCATTTACAATGAGCAGTTCTTC.

The chain combines TRBV20-1 with TRBJ1-2; 9 bases fit TRBD1. The CDR3 loop spans 11 amino acids. Germline CDR1 is DFQATT and CDR2 is SNEGSKA (reference sequence). The V gene end was trimmed by 5 bases and the J gene end by 6 bases; junction bases not matched to a gene: 1. Here the CDR3 DNA reads TGCAGTGCTTGGACAGGGGATGGCTACACCTTC. Protein product: CSAWTGDGYTF.

V usage is TRBV7-2 and J usage is TRBJ2-3; 8 nucleotides match TRBD1. This CDR3 region has 16 residues. Germline V gene sequence: CDR1 SGHTA, CDR2 FQGNSA. V lost 5 bases, J lost 0 bases, and 7 bases stayed unmatched. CDR3 region: CASSIGQGLSTDTQYF. The CDR3 DNA follows: TGTGCCAGCAGCATCGGACAGGGCCTTAGCACAGATACGCAGTATTTT.

J is TRBJ1-1 and V is TRBV6-1; the match to TRBD1 covers 8 bases. In germline, CDR1 is MNHNS, CDR2 SASEGT. V shed 8 bases and J 10 bases; nucleotides not matched to a gene: 6. The CDR3 sequence is 11 residues long. DNA for the CDR3: TGTGCCAGCCTAACAGGGGGTAGAGCTTTCTTT. This codes for CASLTGGRAFF.

V and J are TRBV2 and TRBJ2-5; the match to TRBD2 covers 7 bases. The CDR3 extends over 15 amino acids. Per the germline V gene, CDR1 is SNHLY and CDR2 is FYNNEI. The junction had 10 bases not matched to a gene; V was cut back by 6 bases and J by 3 bases. The CDR3 nucleotides read TGTGCCAGCAGATTAACGGGGCTAGCGGAAGAGACCCAGTACTTC. This codes for CASRLTGLAEETQYF.

This sequence joins TRBV6-5 and TRBJ1-5, with TRBD1 matching 7 bases. The CDR3 spans 14 residues. Germline CDR1 is MNHEY and CDR2 is SVGAGI. J gave up 3 bases and V 6 bases, and 5 bases lay outside the gene matches. The chain's CDR3 is CASRGQSVNQPQHF. DNA for the CDR3: TGTGCCAGCAGGGGACAGAGTGTCAATCAGCCCCAGCATTTT.

This chain connects TRBV28 to TRBJ2-5; perhaps TRBD2 as D (6 bases). V lost 5 bases and J lost 2, with 12 bases in between. From germline, CDR1 is MDHEN and CDR2 SYDVKM. This CDR3 comprises 14 residues. The chain's CDR3 is CASSTRLEQETQYF. The CDR3 nucleotides read TGTGCCAGCAGTACCCGACTAGAGCAAGAGACCCAGTACTTC.

V is TRBV10-3 and J is TRBJ2-7, with 10 bases matching TRBD1. Losses at the gene ends were 10 bases for V and 5 bases for J; bases not matched to a gene: 5. The CDR3 length is 12 residues. The germline V gene encodes CDR1 ENHRY and CDR2 SYGVKD. Here the CDR3 reads CATWTGGDEQYF. DNA of the CDR3: TGTGCCACCTGGACAGGGGGGGACGAGCAGTACTTC.

The rearrangement links TRBV2 to TRBJ1-1; D is perhaps TRBD1 (5 bases). This CDR3 is 13 amino acids long. Trimming removed 7 bases from V and 1 base from J, with 10 bases in between. Germline V gene sequence: CDR1 SNHLY, CDR2 FYNNEI. DNA of the CDR3: TGTGCCAGCACCCGACAGAAGAACACTGAAGCTTTCTTT. This encodes CASTRQKNTEAFF.

The table lists this clone with a few counts. The rearrangement uses TRBV4-2 and TRBJ2-6, with 9 bases fitting TRBD1. This CDR3 has 18 residues. J gave up 0 bases and V 1 base, and 4 bases lay outside the gene matches. Germline CDR1 reads LGHNA; CDR2 reads YNFKEQ. Here the CDR3 DNA reads TGTGCCAGCAGCCAAGGGGACAGGGCAAGCTCTGGGGCCAACGTCCTGACTTTC. This codes for CASSQGDRASSGANVLTF.

The chain recombines TRBV5-1 with TRBJ2-1, with 8 bases that match TRBD2. V shed 0 bases and J 4 bases; nucleotides not matched to a gene: 3. In germline, CDR1 is SGHRS, CDR2 YFSETQ. The CDR3 length is 15 residues. The CDR3 loop reads CASSLDVAGYNEQFF. Written as DNA, the CDR3 is TGCGCCAGCAGCTTGGACGTAGCGGGATACAATGAGCAGTTCTTC.

The CDR3 nucleotides read TGTGCCAGTACCTTGGGACAGTCAGAACGCATTCAGTACTTC. Translated, it gives CASTLGQSERIQYF. The V gene is TRBV19, the J gene TRBJ2-4; 7 nucleotides align to TRBD1. Germline loops: CDR1 LNHDA, CDR2 SQIVND (reference sequence). Trimming cost V 7 bases and J 9 bases; bases outside gene matches: 12. The CDR3 has 14 amino acids.

This clone has a single count. The chain carries TRBV12-5 and TRBJ2-2; the match to TRBD2 covers 7 bases. The germline V gene has CDR1 LGHNT and CDR2 FRNRAP. CDR3 length equals 15 residues. Trimming removed 2 bases from V and 4 bases from J; junction bases left unmatched: 4. The CDR3 nucleotides read TGTGCTAGTGGTTTGAGTAGCGGGCCCACCGGGGAGCTGTTTTTT. It codes for CASGLSSGPTGELFF.

The rearrangement uses TRBV5-1 and TRBJ1-2; TRBD1 is a possible D gene (5 bases). CDR1 is SGHRS, CDR2 YFSETQ, per germline. Trimming removed 0 bases at V and 0 bases at J, with 12 bases between. The CDR3 has 16 residues. The CDR3 sequence: CASSLGRQLSNYGYTF. DNA of the CDR3: TGCGCCAGCAGCTTGGGACGACAGCTTTCTAACTATGGCTACACCTTC.

The genes are TRBV5-4 and TRBJ2-6, with 10 bases matching TRBD1. The CDR3 totals 18 residues. The germline V gene encodes CDR1 SGHNT and CDR2 YYREEE (reference sequence). V trimming: 4 bases; J trimming: 1 base; junction bases outside the gene matches: 8. The CDR3 coding sequence is TGTGCCAGCAGCGAACGGGACAGGGGATATTCTGGGGCCAACGTCCTGACTTTC. This gives the protein CASSERDRGYSGANVLTF.

This clone has a single count. This chain joins TRBV5-1 and TRBJ2-2; D may be TRBD2 (5 bases). The length of the CDR3 is 15 residues. Germline CDR1 is SGHRS and CDR2 is YFSETQ. With 2 bases removed from V and 6 bases from J, the gap between germline ends came to 14 bases. CDR3 nucleotides: TGCGCCAGCAGCTTAGAGGGCCGCCAATCCGGGGAGCTGTTTTTT. As protein: CASSLEGRQSGELFF.

V is TRBV23-1 and J is TRBJ1-4; 10 bases match TRBD1. TRBV23-1 is an ORF; its function is uncertain. CDR3 length equals 20 residues. The V segment lost 0 bases and the J segment 7 bases; nucleotides outside the gene matches: 17. This chain's CDR3 is CASSQSNWDRGKGVGEKLFF. CDR3 DNA sequence: TGCGCCAGCAGTCAATCGAATTGGGACAGGGGAAAAGGGGTAGGTGAAAAACTGTTTTTT.